The TCR beta chain described here comes from a study of cytomegalovirus exposure and HLA in healthy donors. Study-wide findings and caveats: The study dropped some indistinguishable V segments, TRBV6-2 and TRBV6-3 among them. Per a later analysis, about 15,000 TCR beta sequences showed association with HLA alleles at 0.05 false discovery rate. It was taken for granted in presence/absence analyses that sequencing depth across donors was roughly uniform.

Looked up from germline, CDR1 is LNHDA and CDR2 is SQIVND (reference sequence). This CDR3 has 18 residues. V shed 7 bases and J 8 bases; nucleotides not matched to a gene: 23. The PCR contained 60 Vbeta and 13 Jbeta primers. Some clones are missing from TCRdb's copy, which holds only in-frame ones; the method was immunoSEQ multiplex PCR. Of approximately 110,000 clones listed, about 70% were seen once; the top ten hold 0.85% to 0.9%. Remarks on this clone: Antigen: not known.

This receptor was obtained from a woman aged 25 to 39 in good health and CMV-seronegative. The sequenced sample was PBMCs. V usage is TRBV19 and J usage is TRBJ1-2; 9 nucleotides agree with TRBD1. The CDR3 nucleotides read TGTGCCAGTAACGGACATACAGGGGGCGAAGGGATTCCCCGGGGCTACACCTTC. Translated, it gives CASNGHTGGEGIPRGYTF.